This paragraph covers one T cell receptor (beta chain) sequence. The CDR3 sequence is 14 residues long. Germline CDR1 and CDR2: LGHDT and YNNKEL (reference sequence). Between the trimmed V and J ends, which lost 8 bases and 0 bases, there was a span of 13 bases. The sample belongs to a study of blood T cell repertoires in COVID-19. The wider study: The cDNA or gDNA used as material had been derived from T cells, B-cell-depleted T cells, or PBMCs.

Original handling: Researchers report that nucleated cell counts were estimated from reference gene primer amplification. Some clones are missing from TCRdb's copy, which holds only in-frame ones; the method was immunoSEQ multiplex PCR. V and J calls and clone size follow that table, whereas D and trimming were derived from the DNA. The repertoire holds fewer than 350,000 clones, with roughly 90% as singletons. The study drew participants aged about 18 to 89 years from about two dozen US areas. Participant reports of clinical history set cohort assignment. This clonotype was sampled from a woman aged 25 to 39 who had been exposed to COVID-19. Specimen: PBMCs or T cells enriched from blood (not recorded which). The V gene is TRBV3-1 (or the pseudogene TRBV3-2), the J gene TRBJ2-5; the D gene is possibly TRBD2 (5 bases). The CDR3 reads CASLRTGNQETQYF. Written as DNA, the CDR3 is TGTGCCAGCCTCAGAACGGGGAACCAAGAGACCCAGTACTTC.